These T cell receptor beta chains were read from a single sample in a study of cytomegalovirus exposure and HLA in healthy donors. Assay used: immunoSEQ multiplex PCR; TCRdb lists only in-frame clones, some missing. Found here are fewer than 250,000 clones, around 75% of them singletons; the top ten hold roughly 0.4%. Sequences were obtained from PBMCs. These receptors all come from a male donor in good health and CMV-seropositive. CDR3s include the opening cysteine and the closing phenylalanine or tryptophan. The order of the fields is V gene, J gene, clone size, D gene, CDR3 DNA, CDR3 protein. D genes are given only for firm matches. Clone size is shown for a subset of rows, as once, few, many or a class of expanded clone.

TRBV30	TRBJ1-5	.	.	TGTGCCTGGAGGCCAAGCACAGGGTATCAGCCCCAGCATTTT	CAWRPSTGYQPQHF
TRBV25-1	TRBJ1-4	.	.	TGTGCCAGCAGTGACCGGGGTGTGGGGGGTGAAAAACTGTTTTTT	CASSDRGVGGEKLFF
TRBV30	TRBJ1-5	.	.	TGTGCCTGGAGAGGGGGGGCCGCAACCTTACCCCAGCATTTT	CAWRGGAATLPQHF
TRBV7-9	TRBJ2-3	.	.	TGTGCCAGCAGCTTAGCCGTGCGCGGGACGCAGTATTTT	CASSLAVRGTQYF
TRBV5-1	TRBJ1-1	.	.	TGCGCCAGCAGCTTGGGACACACCAACACTGAAGCTTTCTTT	CASSLGHTNTEAFF
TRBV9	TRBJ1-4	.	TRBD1	TGTGCCAGCAGCGTAGGGGACAGGGACTTGGAAAAACTGTTTTTT	CASSVGDRDLEKLFF
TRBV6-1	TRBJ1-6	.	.	TGTGCCAGCCTCCAGGGCGTAGGGTCACCCCTCCACTTT	CASLQGVGSPLHF
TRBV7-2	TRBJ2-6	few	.	TGTGCCAGCAGGAGCTCTGGGGCCAACGTCCTGACTTTC	CASRSSGANVLTF
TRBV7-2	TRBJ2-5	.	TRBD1	TGTGCCAGCAGCAGAACGACAGGGGGCAGGGAGACCCAGTACTTC	CASSRTTGGRETQYF
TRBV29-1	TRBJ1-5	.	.	TGCAGCGTTGAGCGGGGGGCCGGGCAGCCCCAGCATTTT	CSVERGAGQPQHF
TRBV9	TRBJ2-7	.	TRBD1	TGTGCCAGCAGCGTAGGCACAGGGGCCTACGAGCAGTACTTC	CASSVGTGAYEQYF
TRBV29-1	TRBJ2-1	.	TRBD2	TGCAGCGTATTAGCGGGAGGTTCTTACAATGAGCAGTTCTTC	CSVLAGGSYNEQFF
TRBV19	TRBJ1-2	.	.	TGTGCCAGTACCCCCTCGGCGGTAAACTATGGCTACACCTTC	CASTPSAVNYGYTF
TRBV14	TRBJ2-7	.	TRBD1	TGTGCCAGCAGCCCAGATGACAGGGTCCACTCCTACGAGCAGTACTTC	CASSPDDRVHSYEQYF
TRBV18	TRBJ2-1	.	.	TGTGCCAGCTCACCACCAGGGGGTAAGGTGGGCAATGAGCAGTTCTTC	CASSPPGGKVGNEQFF
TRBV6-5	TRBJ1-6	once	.	TGTGCCAGCACCGCAGGGGTCTATAATTCACCCCTCCACTTT	CASTAGVYNSPLHF
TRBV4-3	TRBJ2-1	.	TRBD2	TGCGCCAGCAGCCCCCTAGCGGGGTTTTACAATGAGCAGTTCTTC	CASSPLAGFYNEQFF
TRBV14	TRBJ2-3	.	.	TGTGCCAGCAAACTTCAGGGAACAGATACGCAGTATTTT	CASKLQGTDTQYF
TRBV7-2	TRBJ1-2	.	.	TGTGCCAGCAGCTTAGAACCCGGGGGAGGCAATGGCTACACCTTC	CASSLEPGGGNGYTF
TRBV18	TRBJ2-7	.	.	TGTGCCAGCTCACCAGGGGCTGACAAATCCTACGAGCAGTACTTC	CASSPGADKSYEQYF
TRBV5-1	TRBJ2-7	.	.	TGCGCCAGCAGCTTCCGTTGGGAGCTGGGCGGCGAGCAGTACTTC	CASSFRWELGGEQYF
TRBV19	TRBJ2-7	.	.	TGTGCCAGTAGTAGACTGGCAGGGGTAGGGTACGAGCAGTACTTC	CASSRLAGVGYEQYF
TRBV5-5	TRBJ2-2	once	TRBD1	TGTGCCAGCAGCTTCCGAGAGAGGACAGGGGAAGGCGGGGAGCTGTTTTTT	CASSFRERTGEGGELFF
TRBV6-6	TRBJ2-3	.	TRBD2	TGTGCCACCCATAACCCGGGACTAGCACCAGATACGCAGTATTTT	CATHNPGLAPDTQYF
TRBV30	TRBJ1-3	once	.	TGTGCCTGGAGGGCAGGGAACGGAAACACCATATATTTT	CAWRAGNGNTIYF
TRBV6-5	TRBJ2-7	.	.	TGTGCCAGCAGTCTCGACAGTTCCGAGCAGTACTTC	CASSLDSSEQYF
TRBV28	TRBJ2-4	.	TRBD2	TGTGCCACCTATCGGGGGGACATTCAGTACTTC	CATYRGDIQYF